The 5 T cell receptor beta chains below were found in one sample sequenced in a study of blood T cell repertoires in COVID-19 (TCRdb year 2020). Receptors were amplified or captured by the immunoSEQ multiplex PCR assay. Not all clones reach the TCRdb copy of this immuneACCESS table, which keeps in-frame sequences only. Checked studies attribute under half of the gap to unresolved V genes and leave the rest unexplained. The sample has about 140,000 clones on record, 65% to 90% of them singletons. 9.5% to 13% of the sample is in the top ten clones. The sequenced sample was peripheral blood. The receptors originated from a man in his sixties with active or convalescent COVID-19.

The chain recombines TRBV29-1 with TRBJ1-2; D call uncertain. The V gene lost 6 bases and the J gene lost 1 base, with 15 bases spanning the gap. CDR1 is SQVTM and CDR2 is ANQGSEA in the germline V gene. The CDR3 sequence is 14 residues long. Written as DNA, the CDR3 is TGCAGCGTGACCTCACGGACTGATAACTATGGCTACACCTTC. It yields the protein CSVTSRTDNYGYTF.

This clone was detected only a few times. The chain combines TRBV6-5 with TRBJ2-3; 13 nucleotides match TRBD2. Germline V gives CDR1 MNHEY, CDR2 SVGAGI. The CDR3 runs 14 residues. After removal of 11 bases from V and 7 bases from J, the junction contained 9 bases not matched to a gene. The CDR3 loop reads CASSTSGGRYTQYF. In DNA form, the CDR3 reads TGTGCCTCCTCGACTAGCGGGGGGAGATATACGCAGTATTTT.

This clone has just a few counts. This chain joins TRBV18 and TRBJ1-3; D gene unclear. The germline V gene encodes CDR1 KGHSH and CDR2 LQKENI. This CDR3 has 15 amino acids. The V end was cut by 2 bases, the J end by 1 base, with 9 bases between. In DNA form, the CDR3 reads TGTGCCAGCTCACCATGGGAGTCGTCTGGAAACACCATATATTTT. This codes for CASSPWESSGNTIYF.

CDR3 coding DNA: TGTGCCAGCTCACCAGGACTAGCGGGATTATACAATGAGCAGTTCTTC. Protein: CASSPGLAGLYNEQFF. The V and J genes are TRBV18 and TRBJ2-1; 12 nucleotides match TRBD2. V gave up 2 bases and J gave up 4 bases; unmatched junction bases: 3. Germline CDR1 KGHSH, CDR2 LQKENI. This CDR3 has 16 amino acids.

The chain combines TRBV27 with TRBJ1-2; tentative D call: TRBD1 (6 bases). With 2 bases removed from V and 2 bases from J, the gap between germline ends came to 12 bases. The V gene's germline CDR1 is MNHEY and CDR2 SMNVEV (reference sequence). This CDR3 has 15 amino acids. The CDR3 protein is CASSLAPGQNYGYTF. CDR3 coding DNA: TGTGCCAGCAGTTTAGCTCCCGGACAGAACTATGGCTACACCTTC.